The 7 T cell receptor beta chains listed next were all sequenced from one sample in a study of neurological immune-mediated disorders (dated by TCRdb to the late 2010s). To prepare the library, 5' RACE was applied. Sequenced on an Illumina HiSeq 2500. TCRdb redid the processing of the public reads, applying fastp at Q25 and MiXCR, and retained in-frame beta chains. Each entry merges the rows of one CDR3 protein and shows their most common DNA and genes. The sample table shows approximately 23,000 distinct CDR3 sequences, and about 13% are seen once. Of the sample, less than 6% falls within the top ten clones. The meaning of the sample's time point label: technical triplicate 1. The source material was CD4+ T cells from blood. Receptors were obtained from a female donor with HTLV-1-associated myelopathy (HAM/TSP).

In its sample, this clonotype was seen many times. The chain links TRBV7-3 to TRBJ1-1; unclear D gene. Germline loops: CDR1 SGHTA, CDR2 FQGTGA. Trimming removed 0 bases from V and 2 bases from J, with 4 bases in between. This CDR3 is built from 13 residues. The CDR3 nucleotides read TGTGCCAGCAGCTTAACAACCAACACTGAAGCTTTCTTT. Translation gives CASSLTTNTEAFF.

This clonotype was picked up many times. The rearrangement joins TRBV6-5 to TRBJ1-4, with D maybe TRBD1 (6 bases). Germline V gives CDR1 MNHEY, CDR2 SVGAGI. Trimming took off 6 bases at V and 6 bases at J, with 26 bases between the two ends. The CDR3 is made up of 18 amino acids. As DNA, the CDR3 is TGTGCCAGCAGACCCGACAGGAGGGCCGACCTCAATGATGAAAAACTGTTTTTT. It yields the protein CASRPDRRADLNDEKLFF.

This clonotype was detected ten times or more. This sequence joins TRBV18 and TRBJ1-3, with 7 bases aligning to TRBD1. V was clipped by 4 bases and J by 0 bases; unmatched bases: 0. Germline-derived CDR1 and CDR2 are KGHSH and LQKENI. CDR3 size: 14 residues. The CDR3, as DNA: TGTGCCAGCTCACGGGACAGCTCTGGAAACACCATATATTTT. Translated: CASSRDSSGNTIYF.

In its sample, this clonotype was seen many times. The J gene is TRBJ2-1, the V gene TRBV19, with D possibly called TRBD1 or TRBD2 (5 bases each). The CDR3 runs to 14 residues. Trimming removed 8 bases from V and 4 bases from J, with 15 bases in between. Germline V gene sequence: CDR1 LNHDA, CDR2 SQIVND (reference sequence). The CDR3 DNA sequence: TGTGCCAGTCCCGGGGCAGAGCCTTACAATGAGCAGTTCTTC. It yields the protein CASPGAEPYNEQFF.

At least ten counts were recorded for this clonotype. The rearrangement links TRBV5-1 to TRBJ1-4, with TRBD1 matching over 8 bases. Germline assignment: CDR1 SGHRS and CDR2 YFSETQ. This CDR3 is built from 16 residues. V trimming: 4 bases; J trimming: 0 bases; junction bases outside the gene matches: 5. CDR3 nucleotide sequence: TGCGCCAGCAGCCGCAACAGGGGGGCAACTAATGAAAAACTGTTTTTT. Residues: CASSRNRGATNEKLFF. Together with reference TRBV5-1 and TRBJ1-4, the CDR3 gives the full variable domain: KAGVTQTPRYLIKTRGQQVTLSCSPISGHRSVSWYQQTPGQGLQFLFEYFSETQRNKGNFPGRFSGRQFSNSRSEMNVSTLELGDSALYLCASSRNRGATNEKLFFGSGTQLSVL.

This clonotype was observed at least ten times. V usage is TRBV20-1 and J usage is TRBJ1-1, with D unresolved. Germline V gene lookup returns CDR1 DFQATT and CDR2 SNEGSKA (reference sequence). Trimming left V 0 bases short and J 9 bases short, with 8 bases between. The CDR3 has 11 residues. CDR3 sequence (DNA): TGCAGTGCTAGAGAAGGATTTAAAGCTTTCTTT. Amino acids: CSAREGFKAFF.

This clonotype was observed many times. V and J are TRBV7-2 and TRBJ1-3; D is possibly TRBD1 (6 bases). CDR1 is SGHTA, CDR2 FQGNSA, per germline. The length of the CDR3 is 15 residues. The V gene lost 3 bases and the J gene lost 0 bases, with 9 bases spanning the gap. The CDR3 DNA reads as TGTGCCAGCAGCTTGACAGGCAACTCTGGAAACACCATATATTTT. This codes for CASSLTGNSGNTIYF.